This T cell receptor (beta chain) was identified in a study of cytomegalovirus exposure and HLA in healthy donors. Background on the study: From HLA-typed donors, an early data release held 70 million to 100 million unique TCRs.

The PCR contained 60 Vbeta and 13 Jbeta primers. The table came from immunoSEQ multiplex PCR; TCRdb's copy has only in-frame clones and leaves some out. The sample includes around 210,000 clones, approximately 84% of them seen just once. As for this clone: Its matching antigen is unknown.

General study results and limits: A missense DCLRE1C variant was associated with V- and J-gene trimming of TCR beta chains in a later analysis, and an independent cohort replicated the association.

The sequence derives from a girl aged 2 to 9 in good health and CMV-seronegative. The sequencing sample was made of PBMCs.

The CDR3 nucleotides are TGTGCCAGCTCACCGGGACAGGGCTATGGCTACACCTTC. This codes for CASSPGQGYGYTF. The genes are TRBV18 and TRBJ1-2, with 9 bases fitting TRBD1. Trimming cost V 3 bases and J 4 bases; bases outside gene matches: 0. From germline, CDR1 is KGHSH and CDR2 LQKENI. The CDR3 is 13 residues long.